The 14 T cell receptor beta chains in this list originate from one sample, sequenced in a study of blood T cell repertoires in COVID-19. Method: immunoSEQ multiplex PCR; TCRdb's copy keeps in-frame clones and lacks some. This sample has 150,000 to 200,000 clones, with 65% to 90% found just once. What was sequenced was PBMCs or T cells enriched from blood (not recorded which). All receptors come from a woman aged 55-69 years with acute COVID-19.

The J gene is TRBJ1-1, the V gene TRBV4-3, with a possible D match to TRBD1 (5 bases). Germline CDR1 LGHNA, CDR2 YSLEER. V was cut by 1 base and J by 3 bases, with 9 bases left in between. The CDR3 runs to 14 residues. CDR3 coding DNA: TGCGCCAGCAGCCAAGCGGGGGGAGACACTGAAGCTTTCTTT. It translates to CASSQAGGDTEAFF.

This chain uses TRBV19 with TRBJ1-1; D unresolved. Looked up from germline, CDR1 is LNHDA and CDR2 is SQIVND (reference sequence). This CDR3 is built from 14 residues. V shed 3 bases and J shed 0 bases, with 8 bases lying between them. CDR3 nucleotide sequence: TGTGCCAGTAGTATTACTACACTGAACACTGAAGCTTTCTTT. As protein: CASSITTLNTEAFF.

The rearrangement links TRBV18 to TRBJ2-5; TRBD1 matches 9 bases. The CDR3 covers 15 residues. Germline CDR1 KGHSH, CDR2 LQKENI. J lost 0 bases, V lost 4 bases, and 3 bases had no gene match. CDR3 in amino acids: CASSRRTGDQETQYF. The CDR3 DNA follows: TGTGCCAGCTCACGTCGGACAGGGGACCAAGAGACCCAGTACTTC.

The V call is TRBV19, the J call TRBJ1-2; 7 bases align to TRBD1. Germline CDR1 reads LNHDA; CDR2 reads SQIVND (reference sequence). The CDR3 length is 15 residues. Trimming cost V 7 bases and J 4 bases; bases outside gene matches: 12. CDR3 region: CASTPDRTSAYGYTF. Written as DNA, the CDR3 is TGTGCCAGTACTCCGGACAGGACGAGTGCCTATGGCTACACCTTC.

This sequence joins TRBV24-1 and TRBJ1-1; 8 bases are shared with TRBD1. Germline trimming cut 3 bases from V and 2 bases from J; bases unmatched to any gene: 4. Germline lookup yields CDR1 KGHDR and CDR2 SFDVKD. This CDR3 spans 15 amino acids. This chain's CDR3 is CATSDTGTGNTEAFF. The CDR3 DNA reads TGTGCCACCAGTGATACCGGGACAGGTAACACTGAAGCTTTCTTT.

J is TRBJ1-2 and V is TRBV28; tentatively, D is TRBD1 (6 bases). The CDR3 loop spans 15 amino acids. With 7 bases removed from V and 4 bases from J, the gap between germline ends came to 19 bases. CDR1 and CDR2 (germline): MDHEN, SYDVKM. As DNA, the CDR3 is TGTGCCAGCACCTGGGCCCCATCCAGGGGCTATGGCTACACCTTC. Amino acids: CASTWAPSRGYGYTF.

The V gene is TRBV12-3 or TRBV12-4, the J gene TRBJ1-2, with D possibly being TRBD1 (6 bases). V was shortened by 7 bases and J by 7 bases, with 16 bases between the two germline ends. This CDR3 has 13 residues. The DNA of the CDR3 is TGTGCCAGCACCCCCGGAGGCAGGGGTGGCTACACCTTC. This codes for CASTPGGRGGYTF.

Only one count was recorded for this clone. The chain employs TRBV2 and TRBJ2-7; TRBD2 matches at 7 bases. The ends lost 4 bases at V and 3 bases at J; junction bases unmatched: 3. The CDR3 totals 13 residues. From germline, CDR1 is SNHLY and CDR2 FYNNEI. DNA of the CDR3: TGTGCCAGCAGTGTGCGCGGGGGCTACGAGCAGTACGTC. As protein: CASSVRGGYEQYV.

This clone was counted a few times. CDR3 in amino acids: CASSLGDRISGNTIYF. CDR3 DNA sequence: TGTGCCAGCAGCTTAGGGGACAGAATCTCTGGAAACACCATATATTTT. The V gene is TRBV13, the J gene TRBJ1-3, with D perhaps TRBD1 (6 bases). Germline-derived CDR1 and CDR2 are PRHDT and FYEKMQ (reference sequence). The CDR3 totals 16 residues. The V gene lost 0 bases and the J gene lost 0 bases, with 9 bases spanning the gap.

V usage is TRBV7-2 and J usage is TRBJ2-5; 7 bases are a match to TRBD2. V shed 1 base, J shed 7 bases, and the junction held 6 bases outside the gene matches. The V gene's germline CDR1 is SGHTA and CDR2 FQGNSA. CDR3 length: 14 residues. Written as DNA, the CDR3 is TGTGCCAGCAGCTTAGGAGAGCGGGGCACGACCCAGTACTTC. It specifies CASSLGERGTTQYF.

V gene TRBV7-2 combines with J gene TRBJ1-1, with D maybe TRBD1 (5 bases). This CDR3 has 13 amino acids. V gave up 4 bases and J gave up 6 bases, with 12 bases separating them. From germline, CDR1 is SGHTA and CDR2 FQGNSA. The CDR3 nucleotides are TGTGCCAGCAGCTCTCCCCCGGGGGCTGAAGCTTTCTTT. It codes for CASSSPPGAEAFF.

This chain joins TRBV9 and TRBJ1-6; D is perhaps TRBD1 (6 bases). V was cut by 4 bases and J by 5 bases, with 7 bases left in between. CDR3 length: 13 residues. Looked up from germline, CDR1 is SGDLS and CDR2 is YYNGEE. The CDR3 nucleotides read TGTGCCAGCAGCCCAGGGGATAATTCACCCCTCCACTTT. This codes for CASSPGDNSPLHF. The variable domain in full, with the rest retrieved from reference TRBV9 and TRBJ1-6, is DSGVTQTPKHLITATGQRVTLRCSPRSGDLSVYWYQQSLDQGLQFLIQYYNGEERAKGNILERFSAQQFPDLHSELNLSSLELGDSALYFCASSPGDNSPLHFGNGTRLTVT.

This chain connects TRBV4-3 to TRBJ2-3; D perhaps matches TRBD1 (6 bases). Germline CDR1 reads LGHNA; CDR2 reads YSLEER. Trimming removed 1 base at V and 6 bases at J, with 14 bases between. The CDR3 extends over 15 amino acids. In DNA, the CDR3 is TGCGCCAGCAGCCAAGCACAGGGTCCCCAGGATACGCAGTATTTT. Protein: CASSQAQGPQDTQYF.

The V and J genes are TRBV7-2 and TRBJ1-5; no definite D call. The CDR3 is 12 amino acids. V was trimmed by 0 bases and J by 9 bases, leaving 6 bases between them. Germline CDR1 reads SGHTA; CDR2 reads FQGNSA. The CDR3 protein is CASSLARGPQHF. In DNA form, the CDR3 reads TGTGCCAGCAGCTTAGCTCGCGGGCCCCAGCATTTT. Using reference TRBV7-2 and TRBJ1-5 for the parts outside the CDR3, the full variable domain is GAGVSQSPSNKVTEKGKDVELRCDPISGHTALYWYRQSLGQGLEFLIYFQGNSAPDKSGLPSDRFSAERTGGSVSTLTIQRTQQEDSAVYLCASSLARGPQHFGDGTRLSIL.